The 13 T cell receptor beta chains presented below share a single source sample, sequenced in a study of CD8 T cells in ankylosing spondylitis. Findings and limits, study-wide: There was a TCR beta motif, made of 7 or 8 highly homologous variants, that appeared characteristic of ankylosing spondylitis blood.

A single record per CDR3 protein comes from TCRdb applying MiXCR to the 5' RACE reads. This table has 350,000 to 550,000 distinct CDR3 sequences, more than 25% appearing once. These receptors have no identified antigens. The source material was blood, either unsorted or a sorted T cell fraction (not recorded which). The source of these receptors is a male donor with ankylosing spondylitis.

This clonotype has a handful of counts. V and J are TRBV20-1 and TRBJ2-5; 10 bases map to TRBD2. CDR3 size: 15 residues. The V gene end was trimmed by 5 bases and the J gene end by 3 bases; junction bases not matched to a gene: 9. Germline values: CDR1 DFQATT, CDR2 SNEGSKA (reference sequence). CDR3 protein: CSAEREGRLEETQYF. The CDR3 nucleotides are TGCAGTGCTGAGCGGGAGGGCCGGTTAGAAGAGACCCAGTACTTC.

V gene TRBV24-1 combines with J gene TRBJ1-2; TRBD1 matches at 7 bases. The V gene end was trimmed by 7 bases and the J gene end by 4 bases; junction bases not matched to a gene: 5. Per germline, CDR1 KGHDR and CDR2 SFDVKD. There are 13 residues in the CDR3. The CDR3 loop is CATRQGPLYGYTF. In DNA form, the CDR3 reads TGTGCCACCAGACAGGGGCCCCTCTATGGCTACACCTTC.

The chain links TRBV15 to TRBJ2-7; TRBD2 is a possible D gene (5 bases). The CDR3 is made up of 14 amino acids. Germline V gives CDR1 LNHNV, CDR2 YYDKDF (reference sequence). Deletions cut 6 bases from V and 0 bases from J, with 12 bases between. CDR3 DNA sequence: TGTGCCACCAGTGAGAGGACTCACTCCTACGAGCAGTACTTC. As protein: CATSERTHSYEQYF. Full variable domain (remainder filled in from reference TRBV15 and TRBJ2-7): DAMVIQNPRYQVTQFGKPVTLSCSQTLNHNVMYWYQQKSSQAPKLLFHYYDKDFNNEADTPDNFQSRRPNTSFCFLDIRSPGLGDTAMYLCATSERTHSYEQYFGPGTRLTVT.

This clonotype appeared once. This sequence joins TRBV20-1 and TRBJ2-7; tentative D call: TRBD2 (6 bases). From germline, CDR1 is DFQATT and CDR2 SNEGSKA (reference sequence). The V gene lost 8 bases and the J gene lost 6 bases, with 20 bases spanning the gap. CDR3 length equals 13 residues. The CDR3 protein is CSSYCGGIGEQYV. In nucleotides, the CDR3 is TGCAGTTCTTATTGTGGGGGGATTGGCGAGCAGTACGTC.

The genes are TRBV7-8 and TRBJ1-3, with 10 bases that match TRBD1. Losses at the gene ends were 5 bases for V and 0 bases for J; bases not matched to a gene: 4. Looked up from germline, CDR1 is SGHVS and CDR2 is FQNEAQ. This CDR3 spans 16 amino acids. Here the CDR3 reads CASSPGQGISGNTIYF. The CDR3 bases are TGTGCCAGCAGCCCGGGACAGGGGATCTCTGGAAACACCATATATTTT.

This clonotype was observed a few times. The chain carries TRBV4-1 and TRBJ1-1; 8 bases agree with TRBD1. The CDR3 extends over 15 amino acids. Germline V gene lookup returns CDR1 MGHRA and CDR2 YSYEKL. V lost 6 bases to trimming and J lost 1 base; unmatched junction nucleotides: 7. In DNA form, the CDR3 reads TGCGCCAGCAGTACCGACAGGGGAGGGAACACTGAAGCTTTCTTT. It is translated as CASSTDRGGNTEAFF.

The rearrangement joins TRBV15 to TRBJ2-3, with D possibly being TRBD1 (5 bases). V lost 0 bases to trimming and J lost 4 bases, with 11 bases between them. Germline V CDR1 and CDR2: LNHNV, YYDKDF (reference sequence). The CDR3 has 15 residues. The CDR3 DNA reads as TGTGCCACCAGCAGAGACAGGGTTTACGCAGATACGCAGTATTTT. As protein: CATSRDRVYADTQYF.

This CDR3 reads CASSLGGTTNNEQFF. The CDR3 DNA is TGCGCCAGCAGCTTAGGCGGGACTACCAACAATGAGCAGTTCTTC. V gene TRBV5-1 combines with J gene TRBJ2-1, with TRBD2 matching 7 bases. The V and J ends lost 2 bases and 5 bases, in that order; junction bases with no gene match: 7. The CDR3 spans 15 residues. CDR1 SGHRS and CDR2 YFSETQ come from the germline V gene.

The sample holds a few counts of this clonotype. The rearrangement uses TRBV5-1 and TRBJ1-1; perhaps TRBD1 as D (5 bases). V shed 4 bases and J shed 1 base, with 11 bases lying between them. The CDR3 is made up of 14 amino acids. Per germline, CDR1 SGHRS and CDR2 YFSETQ. The CDR3, as DNA: TGCGCCAGCAGCGAAGGACACGGGAACACTGAAGCTTTCTTT. Amino acids: CASSEGHGNTEAFF. The variable domain in full, completed from reference TRBV5-1 and TRBJ1-1, reads KAGVTQTPRYLIKTRGQQVTLSCSPISGHRSVSWYQQTPGQGLQFLFEYFSETQRNKGNFPGRFSGRQFSNSRSEMNVSTLELGDSALYLCASSEGHGNTEAFFGQGTRLTVV.

The CDR3 loop reads CASTRGGTEAFF. CDR3 sequence (DNA): TGTGCCAGCACCCGGGGGGGAACTGAAGCTTTCTTT. The chain couples TRBV21-1 to TRBJ1-1; whether TRBD1, the table's D call, matches the DNA was not checked. TRBV21-1 is reported as a pseudogene. This CDR3 contains 12 residues.

This clonotype was detected a few times. The V call is TRBV5-1, the J call TRBJ1-2; D unresolved. CDR3 length: 15 residues. V was cut by 0 bases and J by 2 bases, with 11 bases left in between. Looked up from germline, CDR1 is SGHRS and CDR2 is YFSETQ. CDR3 in DNA: TGCGCCAGCAGCTTGGGTCCCGGGAGCAACTATGGCTACACCTTC. Amino acid sequence: CASSLGPGSNYGYTF.

This clonotype was recorded many times. This rearrangement joins TRBV10-1 to TRBJ2-5; weak D call: TRBD2 (5 bases). Trimming shortened V by 3 bases and J by 0 bases, and 8 bases separated the two germline ends. The germline gives CDR1 WNHNN, CDR2 SYGVQD (reference sequence). The CDR3 spans 14 residues. CDR3: CASSDSGNQETQYF. The CDR3 nucleotides are TGCGCCAGCAGTGATTCCGGGAACCAAGAGACCCAGTACTTC.

There are a few counts of this clonotype. The rearrangement joins TRBV7-2 to TRBJ2-7, with no clear D. Germline V lookup: CDR1 SGHTA, CDR2 FQGNSA. The CDR3 consists of 11 residues. V was pared by 4 bases and J by 8 bases, with 9 bases between. The CDR3 region is CASSSGPKQYF. The CDR3 coding sequence is TGTGCCAGCAGCTCCGGACCCAAGCAGTACTTC. Combining the CDR3 with reference TRBV7-2 and TRBJ2-7 gives the whole variable domain GAGVSQSPSNKVTEKGKDVELRCDPISGHTALYWYRQSLGQGLEFLIYFQGNSAPDKSGLPSDRFSAERTGGSVSTLTIQRTQQEDSAVYLCASSSGPKQYFGPGTRLTVT.